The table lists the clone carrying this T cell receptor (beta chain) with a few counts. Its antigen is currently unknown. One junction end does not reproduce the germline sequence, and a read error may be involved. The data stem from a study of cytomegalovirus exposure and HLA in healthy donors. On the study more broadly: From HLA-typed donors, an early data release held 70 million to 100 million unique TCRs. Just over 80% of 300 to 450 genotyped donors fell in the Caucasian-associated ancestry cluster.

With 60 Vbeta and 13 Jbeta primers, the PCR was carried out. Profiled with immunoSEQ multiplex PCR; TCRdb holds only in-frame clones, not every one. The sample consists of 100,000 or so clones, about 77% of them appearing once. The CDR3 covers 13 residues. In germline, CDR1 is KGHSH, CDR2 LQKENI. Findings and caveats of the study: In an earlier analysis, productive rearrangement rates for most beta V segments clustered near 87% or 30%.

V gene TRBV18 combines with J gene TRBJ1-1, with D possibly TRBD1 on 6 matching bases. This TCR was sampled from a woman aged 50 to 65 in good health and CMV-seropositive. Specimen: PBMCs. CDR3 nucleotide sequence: TGTGCCAGCTCACCCGGACAGTCTCCAGCCGCTCTCTTT. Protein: CASSPGQSPAALF.